This TCR beta chain is from a study of monozygotic twins with inflammatory bowel disease. TCRdb derives one entry per CDR3 protein from the 5' RACE reads, leaving out DNA. There are over 200,000 distinct CDR3 sequences in the sample, with roughly 7.5% held by the top ten. Study-wide points: The inverse Simpson measure of TCRbeta diversity was lower in IBD patients than in healthy co-twins.

Note on this clonotype: What it binds is not known.

The receptor's source is a human donor with ulcerative colitis or Crohn's disease, or a healthy co-twin of an affected twin (not recorded which). Sequencing used blood.

The CDR3 is CASGPGTGTYNQPQHF. This chain links TRBV12-5 with TRBJ1-5; TCRdb's D call of TRBD1 is untestable without DNA. This CDR3 has 16 residues. Germline loops: CDR1 LGHNT, CDR2 FRNRAP.